This entry describes one T cell receptor (beta chain). Antigen: not known. The data were taken from a study of cytomegalovirus exposure and HLA in healthy donors. Turning to the study itself: For the approximately 420 genotyped donors, roughly 81% fell within the Caucasian-associated ancestry cluster.

Points from the study as a whole: A later analysis showed TCR association rates differing by HLA locus, peaking at DRB1 and lowest at HLA-C.

This CDR3 comprises 17 residues. Trimming took 4 bases from V and 1 from J, leaving 20 bases between them. Germline assignment: CDR1 SGHRS and CDR2 YFSETQ. The PCR contained 60 Vbeta and 13 Jbeta primers. Clones were read by immunoSEQ multiplex PCR, and TCRdb kept only the in-frame ones, dropping some. The sample consists of around 140,000 clones, approximately 57% of them appearing once. This chain links TRBV5-1 with TRBJ1-1; weak D call: TRBD1 (5 bases). This TCR came from a male donor in good health and CMV-seronegative. The material sequenced was PBMCs. The CDR3 loop reads CASSPPDSDRTNTEAFF. In nucleotides, the CDR3 is TGCGCCAGCAGCCCCCCCGACAGTGATCGGACGAACACTGAAGCTTTCTTT.